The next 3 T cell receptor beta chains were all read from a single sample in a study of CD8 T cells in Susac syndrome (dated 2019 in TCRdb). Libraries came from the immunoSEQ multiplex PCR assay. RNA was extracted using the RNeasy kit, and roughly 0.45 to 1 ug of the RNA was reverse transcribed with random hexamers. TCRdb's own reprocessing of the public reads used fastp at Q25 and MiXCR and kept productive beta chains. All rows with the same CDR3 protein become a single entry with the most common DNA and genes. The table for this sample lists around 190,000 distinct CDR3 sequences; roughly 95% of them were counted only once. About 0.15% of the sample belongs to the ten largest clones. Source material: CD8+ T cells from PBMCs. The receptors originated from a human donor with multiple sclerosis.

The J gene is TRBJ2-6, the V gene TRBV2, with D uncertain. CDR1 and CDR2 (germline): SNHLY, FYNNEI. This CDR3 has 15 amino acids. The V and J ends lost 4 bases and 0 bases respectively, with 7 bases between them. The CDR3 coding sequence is TGTGCCAGCAGTGTGGGGATCTCTGGGGCCAACGTCCTGACTTTC. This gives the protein CASSVGISGANVLTF.

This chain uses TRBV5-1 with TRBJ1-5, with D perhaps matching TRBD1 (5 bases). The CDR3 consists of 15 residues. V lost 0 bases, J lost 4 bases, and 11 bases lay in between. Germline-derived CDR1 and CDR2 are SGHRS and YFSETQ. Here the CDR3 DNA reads TGCGCCAGCAGCTTGGAGGGGTTTTGGAATCAGCCCCAGCATTTT. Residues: CASSLEGFWNQPQHF.

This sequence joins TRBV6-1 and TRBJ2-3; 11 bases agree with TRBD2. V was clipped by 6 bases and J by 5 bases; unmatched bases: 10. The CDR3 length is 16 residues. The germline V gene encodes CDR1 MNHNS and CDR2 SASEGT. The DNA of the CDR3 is TGTGCCAGCAGGGTACTAGCGGGAGTGCGGGGAGATACGCAGTATTTT. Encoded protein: CASRVLAGVRGDTQYF.